This TCR beta chain was profiled in a study of identical twins. Germline CDR1 reads ENHRY; CDR2 reads SYGVKD. The CDR3 is made up of 14 amino acids. The J segment lost 2 bases and the V segment lost 2 bases, leaving 3 bases of the junction unmatched. TCRdb itself ran the 5' RACE reads through MiXCR, one entry per CDR3 protein. The profile shows under 500,000 distinct CDR3 sequences, 13% to 15% of them singletons. These data also featured in a second study, about yellow fever vaccine responses in identical twins.

The gene calls are TRBV10-3 and TRBJ2-7; 7 nucleotides match TRBD1. The sequence was obtained from a woman between 18 and 29 years old in good health. Sequenced input: CD4+ T cells sorted from blood. The CDR3 region is CAISERTGPYEQYF. In DNA, the CDR3 is TGTGCCATCAGTGAGAGGACAGGACCCTACGAGCAGTACTTC.